This entry lists 27 T cell receptor beta chains sequenced from one sample in a study of blood T cell repertoires in COVID-19. Assay: immunoSEQ multiplex PCR; the TCRdb copy retains only in-frame clones and omits some. The sample yields roughly 120,000 clones, around four fifths seen once. The sequenced sample consisted of peripheral blood. These receptors originate from a man aged 80 or over with COVID-19, enrolled during active disease.

V and J are TRBV29-1 and TRBJ1-1, with 8 bases that match TRBD1. After removal of 7 bases from V and 3 bases from J, the junction contained 19 bases not matched to a gene. Germline assignment: CDR1 SQVTM and CDR2 ANQGSEA. CDR3 length: 17 residues. Here the CDR3 reads CSARTGQSSDMDTEAFF. The CDR3 coding sequence is TGCAGCGCGCGGACAGGGCAGAGCTCAGACATGGACACTGAAGCTTTCTTT.

V gene TRBV27 combines with J gene TRBJ1-2; D not resolved. The germline V gene encodes CDR1 MNHEY and CDR2 SMNVEV (reference sequence). The CDR3 runs to 15 residues. Trimming removed 5 bases at V and 6 bases at J, with 19 bases between. The CDR3 sequence is CASSRIEGEVDGYTF. CDR3 nucleotide sequence: TGTGCCAGCAGTCGAATCGAAGGAGAGGTAGATGGCTACACCTTC.

This chain uses TRBV28 with TRBJ2-5; 10 nucleotides line up with TRBD1. The CDR3 has 14 amino acids. Germline V CDR1 and CDR2: MDHEN, SYDVKM. The V segment lost 5 bases and the J segment 5 bases; nucleotides outside the gene matches: 5. The CDR3 loop reads CASSHGQGGETQYF. CDR3 DNA sequence: TGTGCCAGCAGTCACGGACAGGGGGGCGAGACCCAGTACTTC.

The table lists this clone with a count of one. The chain carries TRBV5-4 and TRBJ1-2, with D perhaps TRBD1 (5 bases). Trimming stripped 3 bases from V and 4 bases from J, with 16 bases between. In germline, CDR1 is SGHNT, CDR2 YYREEE (reference sequence). The length of the CDR3 is 15 residues. The CDR3 spells CASSSTAVKSYGYTF. The CDR3 region has the DNA TGTGCCAGCAGCTCGACAGCCGTAAAATCCTATGGCTACACCTTC.

This clone showed up just once. V is TRBV29-1 and J is TRBJ1-6; no reliable D call. Germline CDR1 is SQVTM and CDR2 is ANQGSEA. The CDR3 length is 13 residues. Between the trimmed V and J ends, which lost 6 bases and 7 bases, there was a span of 13 bases. CDR3 region: CSVLEGSNSPLHF. Here the CDR3 DNA reads TGCAGCGTCCTAGAAGGCAGCAATTCACCCCTCCACTTT.

The V gene is TRBV18, the J gene TRBJ1-1; TRBD1 might be the D (5 bases). The CDR3 extends over 15 amino acids. V lost 0 bases, J lost 1 base, and 9 bases lay in between. Germline V CDR1 and CDR2: KGHSH, LQKENI. The CDR3 DNA follows: TGTGCCAGCTCACCACCCGGGACTGGGAACACTGAAGCTTTCTTT. Protein product: CASSPPGTGNTEAFF.

The chain joins TRBV7-6 to TRBJ2-7, with TRBD1 as a possible D gene (6 bases). This CDR3 has 15 residues. The V gene's germline CDR1 is SGHVS and CDR2 FNYEAQ. Deletions cut 0 bases from V and 3 bases from J, with 12 bases between. The CDR3 DNA reads TGTGCCAGCAGCTTAGCTCAGGGGACCCTCTACGAGCAGTACTTC. As protein: CASSLAQGTLYEQYF.

The chain recombines TRBV6-1 with TRBJ2-1; 8 bases are a match to TRBD2. The CDR3 sequence is 15 residues long. Per the germline V gene, CDR1 is MNHNS and CDR2 is SASEGT. After removal of 3 bases from V and 6 bases from J, the junction contained 7 bases not matched to a gene. CDR3 in amino acids: CASSDPAGVINEQFF. In DNA form, the CDR3 reads TGTGCCAGCAGTGATCCAGCGGGAGTCATCAATGAGCAGTTCTTC.

The chain has TRBV28 and TRBJ2-5; maybe TRBD1 (6 bases). Germline V lookup: CDR1 MDHEN, CDR2 SYDVKM. With 7 bases removed from V and 2 bases from J, the gap between germline ends came to 14 bases. The CDR3 contains 14 residues. Written as DNA, the CDR3 is TGTGCCAGCACCACCTGGACAGTACAAGAGACCCAGTACTTC. Translation gives CASTTWTVQETQYF.

This rearrangement joins TRBV7-3 to TRBJ2-2; 7 bases are shared with TRBD2. The ends lost 2 bases at V and 4 bases at J; junction bases unmatched: 7. Germline lookup yields CDR1 SGHTA and CDR2 FQGTGA. The CDR3 has 16 residues. CDR3 nucleotides: TGTGCCAGCAGCTTAGGGGAGGGGCGCGGCACCGGGGAGCTGTTTTTT. Residues: CASSLGEGRGTGELFF.

The chain uses TRBV18 and TRBJ1-5, with 11 bases identical to TRBD1. CDR3 length equals 15 residues. V was clipped by 1 base and J by 5 bases; unmatched bases: 1. CDR1 is KGHSH, CDR2 LQKENI, per germline. CDR3 sequence (DNA): TGTGCCAGCTCACCACGGGGACAGGGGGATCAGCCCCAGCATTTT. Amino acids: CASSPRGQGDQPQHF.

The V call is TRBV30, the J call TRBJ1-2, with 10 bases that match TRBD1. CDR1 is GTSNPN and CDR2 is SVGIG in the germline V gene (reference sequence). This CDR3 region has 14 residues. V lost 6 bases, J lost 4 bases, and 8 bases stayed unmatched. CDR3 nucleotides: TGTGCCTGCCCCCCGGGACAGGGGAGCTATGGCTACACCTTC. This translates into CACPPGQGSYGYTF.

This clone was counted only a few times. V usage is TRBV4-3 and J usage is TRBJ2-7; D gene uncertain. In germline, CDR1 is LGHNA, CDR2 YSLEER. The CDR3 covers 16 residues. With 0 bases removed from V and 3 bases from J, the gap between germline ends came to 15 bases. CDR3 in DNA: TGCGCCAGCAGCCAAGACGTAGCCGGAGAGGTCTACGAGCAGTACTTC. This gives the protein CASSQDVAGEVYEQYF.

This clone was counted a single time. This chain links TRBV6-1 with TRBJ2-7; D unclear. V was pared by 3 bases and J by 4 bases, with 10 bases between. Germline V gives CDR1 MNHNS, CDR2 SASEGT. This CDR3 region has 13 residues. In nucleotides, the CDR3 is TGTGCCAGCAGTGATCAAATCGGTTACGAGCAGTACTTC. Its protein product is CASSDQIGYEQYF.

V is TRBV7-9 and J is TRBJ1-2; the match to TRBD1 covers 9 bases. This CDR3 has 15 residues. Germline loops: CDR1 SEHNR, CDR2 FQNEAQ (reference sequence). Trimming at V came to 5 bases and at J to 7 bases, leaving 11 bases not matched to a gene. CDR3 coding DNA: TGTGCCAGCAGCCCAGCCGGGACAGGGTCATCTGGCTACACCTTC. Translated: CASSPAGTGSSGYTF.

This clone has only one observation. The chain joins TRBV19 to TRBJ1-5; D might be TRBD1 (5 bases). The length of the CDR3 is 14 residues. Germline CDR1 LNHDA, CDR2 SQIVND (reference sequence). Between the trimmed V and J ends, which lost 6 bases and 8 bases, there was a span of 17 bases. CDR3 sequence (DNA): TGTGCCAGTAGCGATAGGGGTAGCTGGGAGCCCCAGCATTTT. This sequence encodes CASSDRGSWEPQHF.

The chain combines TRBV9 with TRBJ1-1, with D possibly being TRBD1 (6 bases). V lost 0 bases to trimming and J lost 4 bases, with 10 bases between them. Germline CDR1 SGDLS, CDR2 YYNGEE. This CDR3 is 14 amino acids long. CDR3 bases: TGTGCCAGCAGCGTAGCAGGGGCCGGCACTGAAGCTTTCTTT. Protein product: CASSVAGAGTEAFF.

The chain joins TRBV28 to TRBJ1-1, with D perhaps TRBD1 (5 bases). This CDR3 contains 16 residues. Germline CDR1 and CDR2: MDHEN and SYDVKM. V gave up 6 bases and J gave up 4 bases, with 21 bases separating them. The CDR3 here is CASSLRGRGGSTEAFF. In nucleotides, the CDR3 is TGTGCCAGCAGCCTCCGAGGGAGGGGTGGAAGCACTGAAGCTTTCTTT. Full variable domain (outside the CDR3, taken from reference TRBV28 and TRBJ1-1): DVKVTQSSRYLVKRTGEKVFLECVQDMDHENMFWYRQDPGLGLRLIYFSYDVKMKEKGDIPEGYSVSREKKERFSLILESASTNQTSMYLCASSLRGRGGSTEAFFGQGTRLTVV.

The chain links TRBV6-5 to TRBJ1-4, with D unresolved. The length of the CDR3 is 13 residues. Trimming stripped 0 bases from V and 7 bases from J, with 6 bases between. Germline loops: CDR1 MNHEY, CDR2 SVGAGI. The CDR3 DNA reads as TGTGCCAGCAGTTACTCGCCGGGTGAAAAACTGTTTTTT. Translated: CASSYSPGEKLFF.

This clone showed up just a few times. This chain uses TRBV11-3 with TRBJ2-5, with 10 bases fitting TRBD1. J gave up 5 bases and V 5 bases, and 8 bases lay outside the gene matches. This CDR3 has 15 amino acids. The germline V gene has CDR1 SGHNT and CDR2 YENEEA. CDR3 nucleotides: TGTGCCAGCAGCGCGGGGACAGGGGAGGATGAGACCCAGTACTTC. It yields the protein CASSAGTGEDETQYF. The whole variable domain, filled in from reference TRBV11-3 and TRBJ2-5, reads EAGVVQSPRYKIIEKKQPVAFWCNPISGHNTLYWYLQNLGQGPELLIRYENEEAVDDSQLPKDRFSAERLKGVDSTLKIQPAELGDSAVYLCASSAGTGEDETQYFGPGTRLLVL.

The chain recombines TRBV19 with TRBJ1-5, with TRBD1 matching over 8 bases. Unmatched junction bases numbered 3, after V lost 5 bases and J lost 6 bases. This CDR3 has 13 amino acids. The germline gives CDR1 LNHDA, CDR2 SQIVND (reference sequence). CDR3 protein: CASSRTGTQPQHF. The CDR3 nucleotides are TGTGCCAGTAGTCGGACAGGGACTCAGCCCCAGCATTTT.

This chain connects TRBV28 to TRBJ2-3, with D maybe TRBD1 (6 bases). V lost 8 bases and J lost 5, with 17 bases in between. This CDR3 is 14 amino acids long. Per the germline V gene, CDR1 is MDHEN and CDR2 is SYDVKM. Here the CDR3 reads CASLDRGYEDTQYF. The CDR3, as DNA: TGTGCCAGCCTTGATAGGGGGTATGAAGATACGCAGTATTTT.

The rearrangement joins TRBV2 to TRBJ2-4, with 7 bases identical to TRBD1. The CDR3 length is 13 residues. The V and J ends lost 1 base and 8 bases, in that order; junction bases with no gene match: 2. Looked up from germline, CDR1 is SNHLY and CDR2 is FYNNEI. CDR3 in amino acids: CASSEGQGDIQYF. In DNA form, the CDR3 reads TGTGCCAGCAGTGAAGGGCAGGGGGACATTCAGTACTTC.

This clone was seen more than once but under ten times. This chain's CDR3 is CSVESPTGSRTEAFF. The CDR3 DNA reads TGCAGCGTTGAATCACCGACAGGGTCGAGAACTGAAGCTTTCTTT. The V and J genes are TRBV29-1 and TRBJ1-1; 7 positions match TRBD1. The CDR3 is 15 amino acids. The germline V gene has CDR1 SQVTM and CDR2 ANQGSEA. With 2 bases clipped from V and 5 bases from J, the junction kept 11 bases outside the gene matches.

This chain uses TRBV7-2 with TRBJ2-1, with TRBD2 matching 8 bases. The CDR3 consists of 15 residues. The junction had 4 bases not matched to a gene; V was cut back by 6 bases and J by 0 bases. Germline values: CDR1 SGHTA, CDR2 FQGNSA. DNA of the CDR3: TGTGCCAGCAGTCCCCTAGCGGGCTCCTACAATGAGCAGTTCTTC. Its translation: CASSPLAGSYNEQFF.

This clone was observed a few times. The CDR3 DNA reads as TGTGCCACCAATGTCGGCAATCAGCCCCAGCATTTT. This sequence encodes CATNVGNQPQHF. The chain employs TRBV24-1 and TRBJ1-5, with D hard to call. Trimming left V 8 bases short and J 2 bases short, with 6 bases between. The CDR3 runs 12 residues. The germline CDR1 and CDR2 sequences are KGHDR and SFDVKD.

The chain combines TRBV5-4 with TRBJ1-1; D perhaps matches TRBD1 (6 bases). The germline V and J ends were trimmed by 5 bases and 0 bases, with 14 bases remaining between them. Germline V gives CDR1 SGHNT, CDR2 YYREEE (reference sequence). CDR3 length: 15 residues. The CDR3, as DNA: TGTGCCAGCAGTGCGGACAGCCTCATGAACACTGAAGCTTTCTTT. This codes for CASSADSLMNTEAFF.